The T cell receptor beta chain under discussion was sequenced for a study of blood T cell repertoires in COVID-19. From germline, CDR1 is SGHRS and CDR2 YFSETQ. The CDR3 runs to 14 residues. The V end lost 4 bases, the J end lost 1 base, and 11 bases lay between the germline ends. Authors' analysis steps: Estimation of nucleated cell counts was performed using reference gene primer amplification. Here immunoSEQ multiplex PCR was the method, and the copy in TCRdb shows in-frame clones only, minus some. The V and J calls and clone size are taken from that table; D and trimming were inferred from the DNA. Among 300,000 to 350,000 clones listed, roughly 90% were seen once.

The sample was peripheral blood. The genes are TRBV5-1 and TRBJ1-1; D may be TRBD1 (6 bases). The receptor was derived from a woman in her twenties or thirties with COVID-19, enrolled during active disease. Written as DNA, the CDR3 is TGCGCCAGCAGCAGCAGCAGGGGGAACACTGAAGCTTTCTTT. Translating gives CASSSSRGNTEAFF.